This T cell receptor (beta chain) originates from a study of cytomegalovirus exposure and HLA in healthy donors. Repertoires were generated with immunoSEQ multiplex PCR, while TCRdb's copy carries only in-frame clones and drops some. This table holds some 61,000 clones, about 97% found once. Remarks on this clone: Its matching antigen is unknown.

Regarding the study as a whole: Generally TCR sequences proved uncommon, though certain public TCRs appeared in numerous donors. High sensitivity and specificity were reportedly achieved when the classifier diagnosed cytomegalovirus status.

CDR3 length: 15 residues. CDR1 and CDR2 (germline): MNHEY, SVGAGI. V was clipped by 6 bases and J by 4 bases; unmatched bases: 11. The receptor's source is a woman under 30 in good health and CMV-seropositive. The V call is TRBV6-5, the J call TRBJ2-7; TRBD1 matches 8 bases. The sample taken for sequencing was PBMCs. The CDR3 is CASRTPGGGPYEQYF. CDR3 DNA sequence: TGTGCCAGCAGGACCCCAGGGGGCGGACCTTACGAGCAGTACTTC.